The rows below give T cell receptor beta chains drawn from one sample of a study of T cell changes during pregnancy in multiple sclerosis. Assay: immunoSEQ multiplex PCR; the TCRdb copy retains only in-frame clones and omits some. The sample carries tens of thousands of clones, roughly 88% recorded once. This specimen was CD8+ T cells from peripheral blood mononuclear cells, taken in the first trimester of pregnancy. The receptors here all came from a female donor in good health, enrolled as a control in a pregnancy study. CDR3s include the opening cysteine and the closing phenylalanine or tryptophan. Only part of the rows carry a size: once, few, many, or a class if the clone is expanded.

16	TRBV15	.	CATESGESSYNSPLHF
13	TRBV27	.	CASSDSAKNIQYF
15	TRBV5-5	.	CASSDGTTSYYGYTF
14	TRBV19	.	CASSLYRDAYEQYF
14	TRBV6-5	.	CASSSGPNTGELFF
17	TRBV4-1	.	CASSQDSGMGSNQPQHF
15	TRBV13	.	CASSPQTGRSYEQYF
15	TRBV13	.	CASSYDRDSGNTIYF
14	TRBV6-4	.	CASSESAGTGELFF
14	TRBV19	.	CASSIWGGPYEQYF
14	TRBV7-9	.	CASSFSSDQETQYF
15	TRBV4-3	.	CASSQGIDRGYEQYF
11	TRBV4-1	.	CASSQGGFAFF
16	TRBV19	.	CASSAPGQGLTEKLFF
16	TRBV27	.	CASSLSAGDRVYEQYF
20	TRBV28	.	CASSGPRDRGSRGPNSPLHF
13	TRBV19	.	CASWSLANYGYTF
14	TRBV7-9	.	CASRLQGPTYEQYF
14	TRBV2	.	CASSGQVWDEKLFF
17	TRBV6-1	many	CASSAPQGRSGANVLTF
10	TRBV30	.	CAYRGLGYTF
16	TRBV9	.	CASSVEGRGTNEKLFF
14	TRBV28	medium-sized	CASSLDTYRIEAFF
12	TRBV30	.	CAWSGGEETQYF
15	TRBV6-5	once	CASSPKGARGTEAFF
15	TRBV7-3	few	CASSLTGGDGDTQYF
18	TRBV16	.	CASSRGQGDYSGANVLTF
17	TRBV4-1	.	CASSQGLGGRGKTEAFF
13	TRBV4-2	.	CASSATGRETQYF
16	TRBV6-6	.	CASSYTRTAPSYEQYF
17	TRBV7-9	.	CASSLGLAGVQQETQYF
11	TRBV19	.	CASKRGNEQFF
15	TRBV30	.	CAWSVGTGGTDTQYF
15	TRBV19	.	CASSMGRGTNEKLFF
14	TRBV29-1	.	CSAWTDANTGELFF
15	TRBV7-3	.	CASSLNGGGINEQFF
15	TRBV2	.	CASSEEETTLYEQYF
14	TRBV6-5	.	CASNTQGGFTEAFF
14	TRBV27	.	CATSSGQGANGYTF
12	TRBV11-3	.	CASSLGPGEQYF